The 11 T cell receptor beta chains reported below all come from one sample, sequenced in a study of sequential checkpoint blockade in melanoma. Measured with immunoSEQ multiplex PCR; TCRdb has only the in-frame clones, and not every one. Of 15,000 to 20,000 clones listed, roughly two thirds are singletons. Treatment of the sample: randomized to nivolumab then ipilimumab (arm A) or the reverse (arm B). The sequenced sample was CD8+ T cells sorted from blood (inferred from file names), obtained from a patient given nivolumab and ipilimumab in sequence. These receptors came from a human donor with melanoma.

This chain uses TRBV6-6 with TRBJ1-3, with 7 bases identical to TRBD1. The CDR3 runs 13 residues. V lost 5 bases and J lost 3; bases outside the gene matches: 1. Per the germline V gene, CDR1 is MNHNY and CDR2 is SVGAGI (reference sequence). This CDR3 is CASSRTGGNTIYF. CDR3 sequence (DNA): TGTGCCAGCAGTCGGACAGGTGGAAACACCATATATTTT.

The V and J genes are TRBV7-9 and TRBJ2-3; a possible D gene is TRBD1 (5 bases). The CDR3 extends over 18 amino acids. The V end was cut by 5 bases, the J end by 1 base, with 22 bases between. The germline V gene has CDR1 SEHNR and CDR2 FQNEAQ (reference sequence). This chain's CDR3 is CASSPRPRQYSRTDTQYF. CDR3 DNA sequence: TGTGCCAGCAGCCCTCGCCCCCGACAGTACTCCCGCACAGATACGCAGTATTTT.

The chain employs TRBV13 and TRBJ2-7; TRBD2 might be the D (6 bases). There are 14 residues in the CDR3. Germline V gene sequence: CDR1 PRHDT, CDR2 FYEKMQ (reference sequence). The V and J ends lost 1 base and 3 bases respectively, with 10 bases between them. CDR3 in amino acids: CASSLAGEYYEQYF. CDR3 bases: TGTGCCAGCAGCTTAGCGGGGGAATACTACGAGCAGTACTTC.

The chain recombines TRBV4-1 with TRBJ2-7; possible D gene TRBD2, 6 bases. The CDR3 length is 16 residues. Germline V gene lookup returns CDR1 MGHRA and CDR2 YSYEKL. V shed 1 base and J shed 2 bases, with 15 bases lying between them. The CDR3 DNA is TGCGCCAGCAGCCAAGGTGGAGGGTTGGGCACCTACGAGCAGTACTTC. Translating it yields CASSQGGGLGTYEQYF.

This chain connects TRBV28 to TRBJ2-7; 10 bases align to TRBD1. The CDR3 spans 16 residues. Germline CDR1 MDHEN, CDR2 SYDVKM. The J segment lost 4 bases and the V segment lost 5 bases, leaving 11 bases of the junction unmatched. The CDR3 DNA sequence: TGTGCCAGCAGTCTCATGACAGGGGGCGCGGTATACGAGCAGTACTTC. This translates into CASSLMTGGAVYEQYF.

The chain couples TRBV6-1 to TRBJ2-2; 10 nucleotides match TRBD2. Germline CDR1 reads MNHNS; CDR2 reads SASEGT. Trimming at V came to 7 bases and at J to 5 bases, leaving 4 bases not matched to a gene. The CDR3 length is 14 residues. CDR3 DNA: TGTGCCAGCATCGATAGCGGGGGGACCGGGGAGCTGTTTTTT. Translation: CASIDSGGTGELFF.

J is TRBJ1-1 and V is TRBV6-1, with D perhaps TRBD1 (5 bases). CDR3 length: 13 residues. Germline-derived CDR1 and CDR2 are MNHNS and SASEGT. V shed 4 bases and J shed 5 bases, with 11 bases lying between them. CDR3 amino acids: CASSVWGDTEAFF. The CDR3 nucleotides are TGTGCCAGCAGTGTATGGGGGGATACTGAAGCTTTCTTT.

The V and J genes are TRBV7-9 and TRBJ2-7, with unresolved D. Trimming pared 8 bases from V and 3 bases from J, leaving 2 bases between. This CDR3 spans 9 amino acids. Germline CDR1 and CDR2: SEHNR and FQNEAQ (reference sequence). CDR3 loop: CASHYEQYF. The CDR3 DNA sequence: TGTGCCAGCCACTACGAGCAGTACTTC.

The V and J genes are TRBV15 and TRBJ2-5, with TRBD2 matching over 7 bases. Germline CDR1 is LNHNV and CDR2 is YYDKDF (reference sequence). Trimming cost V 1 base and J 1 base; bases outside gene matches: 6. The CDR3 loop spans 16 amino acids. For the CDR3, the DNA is TGTGCCACCAGCAGAGGTGTGGAGCGGGGCCAAGAGACCCAGTACTTC. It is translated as CATSRGVERGQETQYF.

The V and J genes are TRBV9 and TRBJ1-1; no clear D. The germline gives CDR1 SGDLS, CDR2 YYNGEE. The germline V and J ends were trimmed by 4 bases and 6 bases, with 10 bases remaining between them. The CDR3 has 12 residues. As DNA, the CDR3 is TGTGCCAGCAGCCCCCGCGCTGCTGAAGCTTTCTTT. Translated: CASSPRAAEAFF.

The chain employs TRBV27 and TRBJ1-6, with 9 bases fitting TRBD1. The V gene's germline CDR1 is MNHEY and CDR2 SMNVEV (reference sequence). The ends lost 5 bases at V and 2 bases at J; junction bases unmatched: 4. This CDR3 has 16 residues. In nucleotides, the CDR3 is TGTGCCAGCAGTCGAAGGGACAGGGCCTATAATTCACCCCTCCACTTT. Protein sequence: CASSRRDRAYNSPLHF.